This passage covers 4 T cell receptor beta chains from one sample sequenced in a study of metastatic and nonmetastatic thyroid tumors. TCRdb re-called clones via MiXCR from the PCR reads. Of 20,000 to 25,000 clones listed, less than 45% are singletons. No patient received treatment before thyroid surgery. The specimen was blood. These receptors all stem from a male donor with papillary thyroid cancer or a benign thyroid nodule (not recorded which). Some clones in this sample may be carry-over from other donors' samples.

Points on this clone: Relative to the germline gene, one junction end is altered; a read error may explain this. The chain recombines TRBV3-1 with TRBJ1-6, with 9 positions matching TRBD1. Germline-derived CDR1 and CDR2 are LGHDT and YNNKEL (reference sequence). This CDR3 has 15 amino acids. The CDR3 here is CASIQGGQGNSPLHF. The CDR3 coding sequence is TGTGCCAGCATCCAAGGGGGACAGGGTAATTCACCCCTCCACTTT. Drawing the rest from reference TRBV3-1 and TRBJ1-6, the complete variable domain is DTAVSQTPKYLVTQMGNDKSIKCEQNLGHDTMYWYKQDSKKFLKIMFSYNNKELIINETVPNRFSPKSPDKAHLNLHINSLELGDSAVYFCASIQGGQGNSPLHFGNGTRLTVT.

This clone was recorded only once. This sequence joins TRBV20-1 and TRBJ2-3, with TRBD1 matching 8 bases. The V gene end was trimmed by 0 bases and the J gene end by 0 bases; junction bases not matched to a gene: 14. This CDR3 is 19 amino acids long. Germline V gene lookup returns CDR1 DFQATT and CDR2 SNEGSKA (reference sequence). CDR3 sequence (DNA): TGCAGTGCTAGAGATTGGGACAGGCCTAACTCGCTAAGCACAGATACGCAGTATTTT. As protein: CSARDWDRPNSLSTDTQYF.

This clone has more than one count but fewer than ten. V gene TRBV28 combines with J gene TRBJ1-5; possibly TRBD1 for D (6 bases). The ends were cut back, 5 bases at V and 4 bases at J, with 15 bases in the middle. The germline V gene has CDR1 MDHEN and CDR2 SYDVKM. This CDR3 is built from 15 residues. The CDR3 is CASSGVGGTNQPQHF. The CDR3, as DNA: TGTGCCAGCAGTGGGGTGGGGGGCACTAATCAGCCCCAGCATTTT.

This clone turned up a few times. V is TRBV4-1 and J is TRBJ1-1; D is undetermined. V lost 3 bases and J lost 8, with 10 bases in between. The CDR3 loop spans 12 amino acids. CDR1 is MGHRA, CDR2 YSYEKL, per germline. The CDR3 sequence: CASSQGMSEAFF. The CDR3, as DNA: TGCGCCAGCAGCCAGGGAATGTCAGAAGCTTTCTTT.